This T cell receptor (beta chain) was recorded in a study of blood T cell repertoires in COVID-19. Study-wide context: PBMCs, B-cell-depleted T cells, or T cells provided the cDNA or gDNA that made up the material.

Some clones are missing from TCRdb's copy, which holds only in-frame ones; the method was immunoSEQ multiplex PCR. The sample lists 110,000 to 150,000 clones, approximately 80% seen once, with roughly 8.3% in the top ten. The CDR3 contains 14 residues. V dropped 0 bases and J dropped 5 bases, with 11 bases sitting between them. Per germline, CDR1 SGHRS and CDR2 YFSETQ. Sequencing input: peripheral blood. The rearrangement links TRBV5-1 to TRBJ1-2; D gene unclear. The clonotype comes from a woman older than 75 in a cohort sampled during active or convalescent COVID-19. In nucleotides, the CDR3 is TGCGCCAGCAGCTTGGTTCCGGGAACTTATGGCTACACCTTC. It translates to CASSLVPGTYGYTF.